Listed below are T cell receptor beta chains from one sample, sequenced in a study of shared clonotypes between healthy human individuals. TCRdb's copy holds only in-frame clones and misses some; the assay was immunoSEQ multiplex PCR. The sample carries roughly 2.5 million clones, about 92% recorded once. The sequenced material came from naive CD4+ T cells sorted from blood. These receptors were collected from a man between 18 and 35 years old in good health. The conserved cysteine and the conserved F or W are not part of the CDR3 here.

v_call cdr3_aa
TRBV11-2 ASSLPGQGTYEQY
TRBV19 ASGVAGSYNEQF
TRBV19 ASSILGQPQH
TRBV21-1 ASSKDKQQARSPLH
TRBV5-4 ASSQPKDRGLRDEQF
TRBV18 ASSPPGVTDRYTQY
TRBV6-5 ASSSSQTTQETQY
TRBV5-4 ASSLAGTGGPEAF
TRBV11-2 ASSLDPWRTEAF
TRBV19 ASSAGETQY
TRBV5-1 ASSLGLAGVHEQF
TRBV7-9 ASSLAFGTYNEQF
TRBV4-1 ASRDEHGTDTQY
TRBV5-1 ASSLRVSSSTEAF
TRBV4-3 ASSQEFSSPLH
TRBV29-1 SVEAQTGYT
TRBV30 AWSSSPSGVMF
TRBV2 ASSVEGTAYEQY
TRBV5-1 ASSLEGNSNQPQH
TRBV5-4 ASSSTGGVANSPLH
TRBV6-1 ASSVQVGAYYGYT
TRBV2 ASSEALRGVEDEQY
TRBV7-2 ASSSRDRVSNEQF
TRBV11-2 ASSDRGGNTEAF
TRBV6-1 ASRDRALGEKLF
TRBV30 AWNGNYGYT
TRBV7-8 ASSSKTGVYSNQPQH